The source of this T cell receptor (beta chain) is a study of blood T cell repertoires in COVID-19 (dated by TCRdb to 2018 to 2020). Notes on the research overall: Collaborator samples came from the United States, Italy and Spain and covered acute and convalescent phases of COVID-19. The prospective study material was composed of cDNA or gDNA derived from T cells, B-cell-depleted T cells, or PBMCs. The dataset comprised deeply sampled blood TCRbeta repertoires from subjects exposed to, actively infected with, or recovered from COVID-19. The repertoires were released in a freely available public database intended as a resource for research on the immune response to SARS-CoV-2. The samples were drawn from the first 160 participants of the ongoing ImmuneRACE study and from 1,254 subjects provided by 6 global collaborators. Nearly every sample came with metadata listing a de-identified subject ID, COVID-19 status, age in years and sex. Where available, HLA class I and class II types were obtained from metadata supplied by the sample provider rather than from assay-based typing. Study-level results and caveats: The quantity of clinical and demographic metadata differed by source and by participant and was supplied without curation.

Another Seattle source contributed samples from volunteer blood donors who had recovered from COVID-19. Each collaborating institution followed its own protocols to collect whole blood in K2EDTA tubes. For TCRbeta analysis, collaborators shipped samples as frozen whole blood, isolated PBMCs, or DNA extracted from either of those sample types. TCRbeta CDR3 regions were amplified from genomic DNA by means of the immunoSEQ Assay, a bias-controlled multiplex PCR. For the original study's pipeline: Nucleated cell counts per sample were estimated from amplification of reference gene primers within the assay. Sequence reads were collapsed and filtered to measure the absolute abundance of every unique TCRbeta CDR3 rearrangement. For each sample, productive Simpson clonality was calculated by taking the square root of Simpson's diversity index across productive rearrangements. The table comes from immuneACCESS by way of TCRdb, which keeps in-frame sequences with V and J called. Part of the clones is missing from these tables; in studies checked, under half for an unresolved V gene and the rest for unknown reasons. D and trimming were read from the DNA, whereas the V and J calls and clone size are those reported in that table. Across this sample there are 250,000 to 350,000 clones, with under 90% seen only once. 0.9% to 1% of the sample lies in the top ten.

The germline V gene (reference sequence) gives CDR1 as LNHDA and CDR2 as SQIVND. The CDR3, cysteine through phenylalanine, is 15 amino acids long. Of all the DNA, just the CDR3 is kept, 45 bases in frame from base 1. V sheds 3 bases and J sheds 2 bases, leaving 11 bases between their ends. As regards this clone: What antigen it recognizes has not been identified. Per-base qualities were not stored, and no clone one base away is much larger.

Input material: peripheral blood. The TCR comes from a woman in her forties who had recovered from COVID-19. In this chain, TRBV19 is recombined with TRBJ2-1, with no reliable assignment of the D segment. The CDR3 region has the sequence CASSIDSPAYNEQFF. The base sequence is TGTGCCAGTAGTATCGATAGCCCAGCCTACAATGAGCAGTTCTTC.